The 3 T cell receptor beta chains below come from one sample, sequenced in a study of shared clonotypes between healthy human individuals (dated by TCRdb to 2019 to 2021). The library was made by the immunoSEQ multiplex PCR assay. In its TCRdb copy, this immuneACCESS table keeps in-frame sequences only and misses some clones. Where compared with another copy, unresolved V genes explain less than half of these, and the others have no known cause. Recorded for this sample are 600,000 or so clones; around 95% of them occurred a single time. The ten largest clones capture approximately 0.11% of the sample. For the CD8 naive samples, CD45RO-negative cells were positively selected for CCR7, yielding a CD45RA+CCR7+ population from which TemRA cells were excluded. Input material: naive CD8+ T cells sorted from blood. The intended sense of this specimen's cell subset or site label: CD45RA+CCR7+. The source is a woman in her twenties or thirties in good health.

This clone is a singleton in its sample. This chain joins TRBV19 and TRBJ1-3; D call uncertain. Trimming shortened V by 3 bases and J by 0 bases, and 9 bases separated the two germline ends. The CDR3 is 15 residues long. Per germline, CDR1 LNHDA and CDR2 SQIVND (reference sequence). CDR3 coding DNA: TGTGCCAGTAGTATTTTCGGAATCTCTGGAAACACCATATATTTT. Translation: CASSIFGISGNTIYF. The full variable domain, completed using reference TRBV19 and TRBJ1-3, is DGGITQSPKYLFRKEGQNVTLSCEQNLNHDAMYWYRQDPGQGLRLIYYSQIVNDFQKGDIAEGYSVSREKKESFPLTVTSAQKNPTAFYLCASSIFGISGNTIYFGEGSWLTVV.

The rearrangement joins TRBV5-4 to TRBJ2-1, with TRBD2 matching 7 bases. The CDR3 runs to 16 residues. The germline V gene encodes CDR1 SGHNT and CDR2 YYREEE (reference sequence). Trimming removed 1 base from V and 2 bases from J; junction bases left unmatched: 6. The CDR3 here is CASSLIAGVPYNEQFF. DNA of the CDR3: TGTGCCAGCAGCTTGATCGCGGGAGTCCCCTACAATGAGCAGTTCTTC.

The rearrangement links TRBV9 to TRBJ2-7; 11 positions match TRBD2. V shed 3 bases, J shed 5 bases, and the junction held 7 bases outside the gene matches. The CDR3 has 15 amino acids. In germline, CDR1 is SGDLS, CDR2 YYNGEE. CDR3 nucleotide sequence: TGTGCCAGCAGCGCAGGGACTAGCGGTCCTAACGAGCAGTACTTC. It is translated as CASSAGTSGPNEQYF.